This entry features one TCR beta chain sequence. Its matching antigen is unknown. The CDR3 spans 15 residues. Germline CDR1 is KGHSH and CDR2 is LQKENI. The sample belongs to a study of monozygotic twins with inflammatory bowel disease. The study's findings and limits: Patient-to-patient differences in immunosuppressive treatment may have added variability to the repertoires.

TCRdb reprocessed the 5' RACE reads; each CDR3 protein has one entry and no DNA is given. In all, the sample yields some 400,000 distinct CDR3 sequences. Blood was drawn once per donor, and each sample measured roughly 2.5 ml. The sequence was obtained from a human donor with ulcerative colitis or Crohn's disease, or a healthy co-twin of an affected twin (not recorded which). This chain connects TRBV18 to TRBJ1-1; absent DNA, TCRdb's TRBD1 call cannot be checked. The sample comprised blood. The CDR3: CASSPGQGSDTEAFF.